These 18 T cell receptor beta chains were sequenced from one sample in a study of T-cell memory formation after mild COVID-19. TCRdb reprocessed the 5' RACE reads with MiXCR, giving one entry per CDR3 protein. The sample lists 250,000 to 350,000 distinct CDR3 sequences, 15% to 20% occurring once. The specimen was PBMCs or a T cell subset sorted from them (not recorded which). Receptors were obtained from a man between 18 and 29 years old who had mild COVID-19 (a few samples of this study predate the infection). Cell type and time point are not known.

This clonotype was seen a single time. The J gene is TRBJ2-1, the V gene TRBV5-6; D might be TRBD1 or TRBD2, each matching 8 bases. CDR1 is SGHDT, CDR2 YYEEEE, per germline. The CDR3 runs 15 residues. The V end lost 9 bases, the J end lost 3 bases, and 19 bases lay between the germline ends. The CDR3 is CATGGAGTGYNEQFF. Here the CDR3 DNA reads TGTGCCACCGGGGGGGCCGGGACAGGCTACAATGAGCAGTTCTTC. Full variable domain (rest looked up from reference TRBV5-6 and TRBJ2-1): DAGVTQSPTHLIKTRGQQVTLRCSPKSGHDTVSWYQQALGQGPQFIFQYYEEEERQRGNFPDRFSGHQFPNYSSELNVNALLLGDSALYLCATGGAGTGYNEQFFGPGTRLTVL.

This clonotype was observed at least ten times. The V and J genes are TRBV20-1 and TRBJ1-4; D is perhaps TRBD1 (5 bases). V was pared by 6 bases and J by 7 bases, with 18 bases between. The germline V gene encodes CDR1 DFQATT and CDR2 SNEGSKA (reference sequence). The CDR3 sequence is 14 residues long. The CDR3 sequence: CSAPRSRGGEKLFF. DNA of the CDR3: TGCAGTGCACCACGGTCCCGGGGGGGTGAAAAACTGTTTTTT.

The genes are TRBV24-1 and TRBJ2-1, with D uncertain. Trimming shortened V by 5 bases and J by 15 bases, and 13 bases separated the two germline ends. Per germline, CDR1 KGHDR and CDR2 SFDVKD. The CDR3 consists of 11 residues. DNA for the CDR3: TGTGCCACCAGTGCAGCTCAAAGGAGGTTCTTC. Translated, it gives CATSAAQRRFF.

The chain links TRBV7-3 to TRBJ1-1, with 7 bases identical to TRBD1. V shed 2 bases, J shed 4 bases, and the junction held 13 bases outside the gene matches. Germline V lookup: CDR1 SGHTA, CDR2 FQGTGA. The CDR3 covers 17 residues. CDR3 sequence reads: CASSLHRGVGSGTEAFF. CDR3 DNA sequence: TGTGCCAGCAGCTTACACAGGGGAGTTGGGAGCGGCACTGAAGCTTTCTTT.

The rearrangement joins TRBV21-1 to TRBJ1-1. TRBV21-1 is a listed pseudogene. This CDR3 is built from 13 residues. The CDR3 region has the DNA TGTGCCAGCAGCAAGAAGGAGAACACTGAAGCTTTCTTT. Translated: CASSKKENTEAFF.

As DNA, the CDR3 is TGTGCCAGCGGAGACAGGGGGCCCACAGATACGCAGTATTTT. Protein product: CASGDRGPTDTQYF. The chain joins TRBV11-2 to TRBJ2-3, with 10 bases aligning to TRBD1. The J segment lost 2 bases and the V segment lost 8 bases, leaving 4 bases of the junction unmatched. CDR1 and CDR2 from the germline V gene are SGHAT and FQNNGV. The CDR3 has 14 amino acids.

The table lists this clonotype with a few counts. This chain joins TRBV3-1 and TRBJ2-1; no firm D call. CDR1 and CDR2 (germline): LGHDT, YNNKEL (reference sequence). The CDR3 length is 13 residues. Trimming cost V 4 bases and J 2 bases, with 6 bases left between them. Written as DNA, the CDR3 is TGTGCCAGCAGCCTTCAGGCCTACAATGAGCAGTTCTTC. Amino acid sequence: CASSLQAYNEQFF.

This clonotype was observed a handful of times. CDR3 region: CASSIRTGNEKLFF. DNA of the CDR3: TGTGCCAGCAGCATCAGGACGGGGAATGAAAAACTGTTTTTT. The chain has TRBV7-2 and TRBJ1-4; D unresolved. Germline assignment: CDR1 SGHTA and CDR2 FQGNSA. Deletions cut 5 bases from V and 5 bases from J, with 12 bases between. This CDR3 is 14 amino acids long.

The chain links TRBV6-2 or TRBV6-3 to TRBJ2-7; TRBD1 agrees at 7 bases. The J segment lost 6 bases and the V segment lost 2 bases, leaving 10 bases of the junction unmatched. Germline CDR1 reads MNHEY; CDR2 reads SVGEGT. The CDR3 has 15 amino acids. Here the CDR3 reads CASSYGSTGVSEQYV. The CDR3 coding sequence is TGTGCCAGCAGTTACGGTTCCACAGGGGTTTCCGAGCAGTACGTC.

CDR3 region: CASSYPAELRGGEQFF. The CDR3 DNA reads TGTGCCAGCAGTTATCCCGCGGAGCTTCGAGGCGGGGAGCAGTTCTTC. This chain uses TRBV7-8 with TRBJ2-1; D may be TRBD2 (5 bases). Germline V CDR1 and CDR2: SGHVS, FQNEAQ. The ends were cut back, 6 bases at V and 10 bases at J, with 25 bases in the middle. The CDR3 consists of 16 residues.

There are a few counts of this clonotype. V usage is TRBV9 and J usage is TRBJ2-1, with 8 positions matching TRBD2. The ends lost 4 bases at V and 3 bases at J; junction bases unmatched: 6. The CDR3 loop spans 15 amino acids. The germline CDR1 and CDR2 sequences are SGDLS and YYNGEE. DNA for the CDR3: TGTGCCAGCAGCTTCAGCGGGGGCATCTACAATGAGCAGTTCTTC. As protein: CASSFSGGIYNEQFF.

At least ten counts were recorded for this clonotype. The rearrangement joins TRBV12-3 or TRBV12-4 to TRBJ2-1, with D possibly TRBD2 on 7 matching bases. The CDR3 sequence is 20 residues long. Deletions cut 1 base from V and 0 bases from J, with 22 bases between. The CDR3 reads CASSLGFGGADSLSYNEQFF. The CDR3 DNA reads TGTGCCAGCAGTTTAGGGTTTGGGGGGGCCGACTCCCTCTCCTACAATGAGCAGTTCTTC.

The chain carries TRBV7-9 and TRBJ2-2; D is uncertain. V gave up 7 bases and J gave up 0 bases, with 12 bases separating them. The CDR3 sequence is 15 residues long. The germline gives CDR1 SEHNR, CDR2 FQNEAQ (reference sequence). The CDR3 reads CASTTTGPNTGELFF. For the CDR3, the DNA is TGTGCCAGCACCACAACGGGCCCGAACACCGGGGAGCTGTTTTTT.

The V call is TRBV12-3 or TRBV12-4, the J call TRBJ1-3; D not resolved. The V end was cut by 7 bases, the J end by 4 bases, with 2 bases between. This CDR3 spans 10 amino acids. The CDR3 DNA is TGTGCCAGCAAGGGAAACACCATATATTTT. It encodes CASKGNTIYF.

The chain combines TRBV29-1 with TRBJ2-1, with D unclear. The CDR3 covers 13 residues. CDR1 is SQVTM, CDR2 ANQGSEA, per germline. V lost 4 bases to trimming and J lost 0 bases, with 7 bases between them. The CDR3 DNA reads TGCAGCGTTGGCGTTAGCTCCTACAATGAGCAGTTCTTC. Translating it yields CSVGVSSYNEQFF.

V gene TRBV5-4 combines with J gene TRBJ2-3; perhaps D is TRBD1 or TRBD2 (5 bases each). Deletions cut 0 bases from V and 6 bases from J, with 11 bases between. This CDR3 region has 14 residues. Germline lookup yields CDR1 SGHNT and CDR2 YYREEE (reference sequence). CDR3 bases: TGTGCCAGCAGCTTGGGGGACGGTGCGGATACGCAGTATTTT. Translating it yields CASSLGDGADTQYF.

This chain joins TRBV7-2 and TRBJ1-5, with D maybe TRBD1 (5 bases). Trimming stripped 3 bases from V and 5 bases from J, with 14 bases between. CDR1 SGHTA and CDR2 FQGNSA come from the germline V gene. This CDR3 comprises 15 residues. The CDR3 DNA reads as TGTGCCAGCAGCTTGTCTTATGGGGGGGATCAGCCCCAGCATTTT. This encodes CASSLSYGGDQPQHF.

This clonotype was counted a few times. The gene calls are TRBV24-1 and TRBJ2-1; TRBD2 agrees at 11 bases. The CDR3 loop spans 16 amino acids. Per germline, CDR1 KGHDR and CDR2 SFDVKD. J gave up 9 bases and V 4 bases, and 10 bases lay outside the gene matches. This CDR3 reads CATSDSPGTSGAEQFF. CDR3 coding DNA: TGTGCCACCAGTGACAGTCCCGGGACTAGCGGCGCTGAGCAGTTCTTC.